Each of the 6 T cell receptor beta chains below was sequenced from the same sample in a study of blood T cell repertoires in COVID-19. Measured with immunoSEQ multiplex PCR; TCRdb has only the in-frame clones, and not every one. Seen here are under 400,000 clones, almost 90% observed once, and the top ten hold over 0.9%. The sequenced sample consisted of PBMCs or T cells enriched from blood (not recorded which). The receptors were sampled from a woman in her thirties who had been exposed to COVID-19.

The chain couples TRBV19 to TRBJ2-7, with 8 nucleotides matching TRBD2. Germline assignment: CDR1 LNHDA and CDR2 SQIVND (reference sequence). Losses at the gene ends were 4 bases for V and 2 bases for J; bases not matched to a gene: 7. CDR3 length: 15 residues. CDR3 in DNA: TGTGCCAGTAGTACCCAAGCGGGAGCCCCCTACGAGCAGTACTTC. Translation: CASSTQAGAPYEQYF.

The chain combines TRBV5-5 with TRBJ1-1, with D possibly being TRBD1 (5 bases). There are 14 residues in the CDR3. With 7 bases removed from V and 5 bases from J, the gap between germline ends came to 18 bases. CDR1 is SGHKS, CDR2 YYEKEE, per germline (reference sequence). Written as DNA, the CDR3 is TGTGCCAGCGGTCCTGTGTCCGGGGGAACTGAAGCTTTCTTT. It translates to CASGPVSGGTEAFF.

This clone appeared a single time. The chain couples TRBV19 to TRBJ1-3; D might be TRBD1 (6 bases). The CDR3 covers 15 residues. Germline V gene lookup returns CDR1 LNHDA and CDR2 SQIVND (reference sequence). V lost 3 bases, J lost 0 bases, and 9 bases lay in between. The DNA of the CDR3 is TGTGCCAGTAGTATGTTACAGGGCTCTGGAAACACCATATATTTT. Amino acid sequence: CASSMLQGSGNTIYF.

The gene calls are TRBV9 and TRBJ1-1; 10 bases match TRBD1. The CDR3 is 16 amino acids. V gave up 4 bases and J gave up 5 bases; unmatched junction bases: 11. Per germline, CDR1 SGDLS and CDR2 YYNGEE. CDR3 amino acids: CASSPPGQGGNTEAFF. The CDR3 DNA reads as TGTGCCAGCAGCCCCCCCGGACAGGGGGGAAATACTGAAGCTTTCTTT.

The genes are TRBV5-1 and TRBJ2-4; 14 positions agree with TRBD2. The CDR3 loop spans 17 amino acids. After removal of 3 bases from V and 6 bases from J, the junction contained 8 bases not matched to a gene. Germline CDR1 SGHRS, CDR2 YFSETQ. In nucleotides, the CDR3 is TGCGCCAGCAGCTCGGGACTAGCGGGAGTATTGGGAAACATTCAGTACTTC. Translation: CASSSGLAGVLGNIQYF. The full variable domain, rest sourced from reference TRBV5-1 and TRBJ2-4, is KAGVTQTPRYLIKTRGQQVTLSCSPISGHRSVSWYQQTPGQGLQFLFEYFSETQRNKGNFPGRFSGRQFSNSRSEMNVSTLELGDSALYLCASSSGLAGVLGNIQYFGAGTRLSVL.

The rearrangement links TRBV12-3 or TRBV12-4 to TRBJ1-5, with a weak D call TRBD1 (5 bases). The CDR3 is 13 amino acids. Trimming stripped 3 bases from V and 6 bases from J, with 9 bases between. The DNA for the CDR3 is TGTGCCAGCAGTTTTGCAGGGTTTCAGCCCCAGCATTTT. This sequence encodes CASSFAGFQPQHF.